These 15 T cell receptor beta chains share one sample of origin, sequenced in a study of neurological immune-mediated disorders. TCRdb passed the 5' RACE reads through MiXCR, listing each CDR3 protein once. The repertoire holds tens of thousands of distinct CDR3 sequences, with 5.2% as singletons. The sequencing input was PBMCs. The receptors stem from a man younger than 35 with multiple sclerosis.

This clonotype was counted between two and nine times. The chain has TRBV28 and TRBJ2-3, with D unresolved. The CDR3 totals 15 residues. Per germline, CDR1 MDHEN and CDR2 SYDVKM. The V end was cut by 8 bases, the J end by 4 bases, with 19 bases between. For the CDR3, the DNA is TGTGCCAGCGCTCCGGCGAGAAAGGCTCCAGATACGCAGTATTTT. It encodes CASAPARKAPDTQYF.

As for this clonotype: Germline is not matched at one junction end, which may reflect a read error. The J gene is TRBJ1-5, the V gene TRBV28; TRBD1 matches 8 bases. Per germline, CDR1 MDHEN and CDR2 SYDVKM. The CDR3 is 17 residues long. CDR3 loop: CASSFSMGQVINQPQNF. The CDR3 DNA is TGTGCCAGCAGTTTTTCTATGGGACAGGTTATCAATCAGCCCCAGAATTTT. The entire variable domain, with the rest obtained from reference TRBV28 and TRBJ1-5, is as follows: DVKVTQSSRYLVKRTGEKVFLECVQDMDHENMFWYRQDPGLGLRLIYFSYDVKMKEKGDIPEGYSVSREKKERFSLILESASTNQTSMYLCASSFSMGQVINQPQNFGDGTRLSIL.

Many counts were recorded for this clonotype. The gene calls are TRBV20-1 and TRBJ1-1; D is ambiguous. CDR1 DFQATT and CDR2 SNEGSKA come from the germline V gene (reference sequence). The CDR3 is 13 amino acids. V was pared by 6 bases and J by 2 bases, with 13 bases between. CDR3 nucleotides: TGCAGTGCCCGAACGGGTGGAAACACTGAAGCTTTCTTT. Its protein product is CSARTGGNTEAFF.

This clonotype was detected many times. The gene calls are TRBV7-3 and TRBJ2-1; 13 bases agree with TRBD2. CDR1 is SGHTA and CDR2 is FQGTGA in the germline V gene. V lost 0 bases to trimming and J lost 8 bases; unmatched junction nucleotides: 1. The CDR3 runs to 15 residues. CDR3 region: CASSLTTSGRDEQFF. The CDR3 DNA sequence: TGTGCCAGCAGCTTAACAACTAGCGGGAGGGATGAGCAGTTCTTC.

This clonotype occurred many times. V usage is TRBV27 and J usage is TRBJ2-3; 12 positions match TRBD1. Per the germline V gene, CDR1 is MNHEY and CDR2 is SMNVEV (reference sequence). CDR3 length equals 16 residues. V shed 5 bases and J 0 bases; nucleotides not matched to a gene: 3. The CDR3 region is CASSRDRGPSTDTQYF. Here the CDR3 DNA reads TGTGCCAGCAGTCGGGACAGGGGGCCTAGCACAGATACGCAGTATTTT.

This clonotype came up a few times. Possible read error: a much larger clone is one base away. This sequence joins TRBV4-3 and TRBJ2-7, with D unresolved. The length of the CDR3 is 13 residues. The V end was cut by 3 bases, the J end by 2 bases, with 8 bases between. Germline assignment: CDR1 LGHNA and CDR2 YSLEER. The CDR3 DNA reads as TGCGCCAGCAGCCAGGAAAGGGCCTACGAGCAGTACTTC. It translates to CASSQERAYEQYF.

This clonotype came up many times. The chain is built from TRBV20-1 and TRBJ2-7; possible D gene TRBD1, 5 bases. Germline V lookup: CDR1 DFQATT, CDR2 SNEGSKA (reference sequence). Deletions cut 3 bases from V and 5 bases from J, with 17 bases between. This CDR3 has 14 amino acids. The CDR3 nucleotides are TGCAGTGCTAGTCAGGGAAAAGGTTGGAACGAGCAGTACTTC. It encodes CSASQGKGWNEQYF.

This clonotype has a count of ten or more. The V gene is TRBV12-3 or TRBV12-4, the J gene TRBJ2-3; the match to TRBD1 covers 7 bases. There are 15 residues in the CDR3. The trim removed 0 bases at V and 1 base at J, leaving 1 base unmatched. Written as DNA, the CDR3 is TGTGCCAGCAGTTTAGCTGGACAGGGCACAGATACGCAGTATTTT. Translation: CASSLAGQGTDTQYF.

This clonotype was recorded many times. V usage is TRBV28 and J usage is TRBJ2-7, with TRBD2 matching over 12 bases. The CDR3 totals 15 residues. The V segment lost 6 bases and the J segment 3 bases; nucleotides outside the gene matches: 6. The germline V gene encodes CDR1 MDHEN and CDR2 SYDVKM. The CDR3 protein is CASRPTSGRFYEQYF. The DNA for the CDR3 is TGTGCCAGCAGGCCCACTAGCGGGAGGTTCTACGAGCAGTACTTC.

About this clonotype: This clone may be a read error of a much larger clone one base away. The chain combines TRBV5-5 with TRBJ1-2; D is perhaps TRBD1 (5 bases). Germline CDR1 reads SGHKS; CDR2 reads YYEKEE (reference sequence). The V gene lost 4 bases and the J gene lost 5 bases, with 18 bases spanning the gap. This CDR3 contains 15 residues. The chain's CDR3 is CASSEGIESLYGYTF. The CDR3 bases are TGTGCCAGCAGCGAGGGGATTGAAAGCTTGTATGGCTACACCTTC.

This clonotype was counted only a few times. This may be a read error: a much more frequent sequence differs by one nucleotide. The chain employs TRBV9 and TRBJ1-1; no reliable D call. CDR1 is SGDLS, CDR2 YYNGEE, per germline. The CDR3 has 14 residues. Between the trimmed V and J ends, which lost 4 bases and 1 base, there was a span of 11 bases. CDR3 in amino acids: CASSTLEGNTEAFF. The CDR3 DNA reads as TGTGCCAGCAGCACGCTGGAAGGGAACACTGAAGCTTTCTTT.

This clonotype came up many times. This rearrangement joins TRBV20-1 to TRBJ2-7; TRBD2 is a possible D gene (5 bases). In germline, CDR1 is DFQATT, CDR2 SNEGSKA (reference sequence). The CDR3 is made up of 15 amino acids. V gave up 6 bases and J gave up 5 bases, with 23 bases separating them. CDR3 residues: CSADAPRILGDEQYF. DNA for the CDR3: TGCAGTGCGGACGCCCCGAGAATTCTCGGGGACGAGCAGTACTTC.

In regard to this clonotype: An end of the junction does not agree with germline; a read error may underlie this. The chain links TRBV12-3 or TRBV12-4 to TRBJ1-6; 8 bases are shared with TRBD1. The CDR3 is 18 residues long. The CDR3 DNA reads TGTGCCAGCAGTTTAGGGCAGGGGGCTAGCTCCTATAATTCACCCCTCAACTTT. This sequence encodes CASSLGQGASSYNSPLNF.

This clonotype has a count of ten or more. CDR3 DNA sequence: TGTGCCAGCAGCCGCAGGACAGGGTCTGTGGAGAGCTCCTACAATGAGCAGTTCTTC. It specifies CASSRRTGSVESSYNEQFF. The chain employs TRBV7-2 and TRBJ2-1; TRBD1 agrees at 8 bases. Looked up from germline, CDR1 is SGHTA and CDR2 is FQGNSA. The CDR3 is made up of 19 amino acids. V was clipped by 5 bases and J by 0 bases; unmatched bases: 15.

The CDR3 region is CSARGRGTYNEQFF. As DNA, the CDR3 is TGCAGTGCTAGGGGGCGGGGGACATACAATGAGCAGTTCTTC. The chain uses TRBV20-1 and TRBJ2-1; D might be TRBD2 (7 bases). This CDR3 contains 14 residues. The V end was cut by 3 bases, the J end by 4 bases, with 13 bases between. Germline lookup yields CDR1 DFQATT and CDR2 SNEGSKA (reference sequence).